This passage covers 15 T cell receptor beta chains from one sample sequenced in a study of beta chain features in type 1 diabetes. Investigators reverse transcribed all isolated RNA, so they sequenced expressed TCRB transcripts. Assay used: immunoSEQ multiplex PCR; TCRdb lists only in-frame clones, some missing. Seen here are some 300,000 clones, 8% observed once, and the top ten hold over 0.8%. The sequenced material came from central memory CD4+ T cells from blood. These TCRs come from a young woman in good health.

A few counts support this clone. The chain employs TRBV9 and TRBJ1-1; 9 bases are a match to TRBD1. From germline, CDR1 is SGDLS and CDR2 YYNGEE. The CDR3 runs 15 residues. The trim removed 3 bases at V and 1 base at J, leaving 4 bases unmatched. This CDR3 reads CASSGSGQGNTEAFF. The CDR3 DNA reads TGTGCCAGCAGCGGCTCGGGACAGGGGAACACTGAAGCTTTCTTT.

This clone was seen a few times. This chain joins TRBV9 and TRBJ2-5, with D tentatively TRBD2 (5 bases). The J call may be incorrect, as the DNA end agrees better with TRBJ2-7. CDR3 length equals 12 residues. The germline gives CDR1 SGDLS, CDR2 YYNGEE. This chain's CDR3 is CASSVGGSEQYF. In DNA form, the CDR3 reads TGTGCCAGCAGCGTAGGAGGGTCCGAGCAGTACTTC.

Of note for this clone: Other DNA sequences in this specimen translate into the identical CDR3. This sequence joins TRBV5-1 and TRBJ2-2; 7 bases line up with TRBD2. The germline V gene encodes CDR1 SGHRS and CDR2 YFSETQ. The CDR3 is made up of 16 amino acids. V was pared by 0 bases and J by 2 bases, with 4 bases of the junction left unmatched. The CDR3 bases are TGCGCCAGCAGCTTGGTGGGAGGGGCCAACACCGGGGAGCTGTTTTTT. Its translation is CASSLVGGANTGELFF.

This clone was seen a handful of times. The chain employs TRBV7-2 and TRBJ2-1; 7 positions agree with TRBD1. Per germline, CDR1 SGHTA and CDR2 FQGNSA. The CDR3 contains 15 residues. The junction had 8 bases not matched to a gene; V was cut back by 6 bases and J by 3 bases. CDR3 in amino acids: CASRTTGTDYNEQFF. CDR3 bases: TGTGCCAGCAGGACAACCGGGACAGACTACAATGAGCAGTTCTTC.

There are a few counts of this clone. CDR3 protein: CASSPSDRGTDTQYF. CDR3 nucleotide sequence: TGTGCCAGCTCACCAAGCGACAGAGGCACAGATACGCAGTATTTT. This chain connects TRBV18 to TRBJ2-3; perhaps TRBD1 as D (5 bases). Germline assignment: CDR1 KGHSH and CDR2 LQKENI. The ends were cut back, 2 bases at V and 1 base at J, with 10 bases in the middle. The CDR3 runs 15 residues. Drawing the rest from reference TRBV18 and TRBJ2-3, the complete variable domain is NAGVMQNPRHLVRRRGQEARLRCSPMKGHSHVYWYRQLPEEGLKFMVYLQKENIIDESGMPKERFSAEFPKEGPSILRIQQVVRGDSAAYFCASSPSDRGTDTQYFGPGTRLTVL.

V usage is TRBV9 and J usage is TRBJ2-5; D unresolved. With 0 bases removed from V and 1 base from J, the gap between germline ends came to 7 bases. The CDR3 consists of 14 residues. Germline-derived CDR1 and CDR2 are SGDLS and YYNGEE. The DNA of the CDR3 is TGTGCCAGCAGCGTAGTCCCACGCCAAGAGACCCAGTACTTC. Protein sequence: CASSVVPRQETQYF.

This clone was observed a few times. This chain links TRBV28 with TRBJ2-7, with D perhaps matching TRBD1 (5 bases). V lost 6 bases to trimming and J lost 6 bases, with 15 bases between them. CDR1 is MDHEN, CDR2 SYDVKM, per germline. This CDR3 spans 13 amino acids. CDR3 nucleotides: TGTGCCAGCAGAGCCCAGGGTGTAGGCGAGCAGTACGTC. This codes for CASRAQGVGEQYV.

Only a few counts were recorded for this clone. The rearrangement joins TRBV6-6 to TRBJ2-7, with no clear D. Trimming left V 6 bases short and J 2 bases short, with 14 bases between. This CDR3 is 14 amino acids long. Per germline, CDR1 MNHNY and CDR2 SVGAGI (reference sequence). The CDR3 reads CASRGTMSPYEQYF. The CDR3 DNA follows: TGTGCCAGCAGAGGAACTATGAGTCCCTACGAGCAGTACTTC.

The chain links TRBV6-5 to TRBJ1-2; a weak D match, TRBD1 (5 bases). CDR1 and CDR2 from the germline V gene are MNHEY and SVGAGI. V shed 6 bases and J shed 7 bases, with 18 bases lying between them. The CDR3 spans 14 residues. The CDR3 is CASRKSGGLFGYTF. CDR3 sequence (DNA): TGTGCCAGCAGAAAAAGTGGGGGGTTATTTGGCTACACCTTC.

This rearrangement joins TRBV15 to TRBJ2-2; D possibly corresponds to TRBD1 (6 bases). Per germline, CDR1 LNHNV and CDR2 YYDKDF (reference sequence). V lost 0 bases to trimming and J lost 2 bases, with 13 bases between them. The CDR3 has 17 amino acids. CDR3 sequence (DNA): TGTGCCACCAGCAGAGATGTTCGGGACACTAACACCGGGGAGCTGTTTTTT. It translates to CATSRDVRDTNTGELFF. Combining the CDR3 with reference TRBV15 and TRBJ2-2 gives the whole variable domain DAMVIQNPRYQVTQFGKPVTLSCSQTLNHNVMYWYQQKSSQAPKLLFHYYDKDFNNEADTPDNFQSRRPNTSFCFLDIRSPGLGDTAMYLCATSRDVRDTNTGELFFGEGSRLTVL.

The rearrangement joins TRBV19 to TRBJ1-1, with D possibly matching TRBD1 (5 bases). V was shortened by 6 bases and J by 3 bases, with 8 bases between the two germline ends. Per the germline V gene, CDR1 is LNHDA and CDR2 is SQIVND (reference sequence). The CDR3 is made up of 12 amino acids. This CDR3 reads CASRQGYTEAFF. CDR3 bases: TGTGCCAGTAGGCAGGGTTACACTGAAGCTTTCTTT.

The chain couples TRBV7-9 to TRBJ2-2; D is undetermined. Trimming left V 4 bases short and J 4 bases short, with 7 bases between. The CDR3 totals 13 residues. CDR1 is SEHNR and CDR2 is FQNEAQ in the germline V gene (reference sequence). Here the CDR3 reads CASSSLGTGELFF. The CDR3 DNA sequence: TGTGCCAGCAGCTCCCTGGGCACCGGGGAGCTGTTTTTT.

The V gene is TRBV29-1, the J gene TRBJ1-4; 8 nucleotides agree with TRBD1. CDR1 and CDR2 (germline): SQVTM, ANQGSEA. Trimming took 5 bases from V and 7 from J; bases not matched to a gene: 6. The CDR3 contains 13 residues. The CDR3 here is CSVRQGWGEKLFF. Written as DNA, the CDR3 is TGCAGCGTTCGACAGGGGTGGGGTGAAAAACTGTTTTTT.

This clone was recorded at least ten times. The chain couples TRBV7-9 to TRBJ1-2, with D tentatively TRBD1 (5 bases). Trimming took off 2 bases at V and 3 bases at J, with 16 bases between the two ends. The CDR3 is 16 amino acids. Per germline, CDR1 SEHNR and CDR2 FQNEAQ (reference sequence). The CDR3 region has the DNA TGTGCCAGCAGCTTATCTAGCGGTGCCAGGGACTATGGCTACACCTTC. Its protein product is CASSLSSGARDYGYTF.

The gene calls are TRBV11-1 and TRBJ1-6; D unresolved. The ends were cut back, 5 bases at V and 9 bases at J, with 14 bases in the middle. The CDR3 spans 14 residues. Germline lookup yields CDR1 SGHAT and CDR2 FQDESV (reference sequence). CDR3 DNA: TGTGCCAGCAGCGTAGACCTGCGCAGTTCACCCCTCCACTTT. It encodes CASSVDLRSSPLHF.